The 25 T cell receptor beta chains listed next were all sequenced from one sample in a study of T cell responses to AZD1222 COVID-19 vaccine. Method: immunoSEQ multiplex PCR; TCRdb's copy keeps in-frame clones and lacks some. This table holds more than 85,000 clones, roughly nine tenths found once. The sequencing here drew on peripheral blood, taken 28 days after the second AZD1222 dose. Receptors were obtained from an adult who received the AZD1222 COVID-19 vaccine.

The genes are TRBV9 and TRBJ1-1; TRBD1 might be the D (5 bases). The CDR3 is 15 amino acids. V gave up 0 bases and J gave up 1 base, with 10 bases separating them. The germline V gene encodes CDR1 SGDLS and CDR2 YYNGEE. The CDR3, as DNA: TGTGCCAGCAGCGTAGACCCTACAGGGAACACTGAAGCTTTCTTT. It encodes CASSVDPTGNTEAFF. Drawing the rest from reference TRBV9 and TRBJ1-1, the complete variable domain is DSGVTQTPKHLITATGQRVTLRCSPRSGDLSVYWYQQSLDQGLQFLIQYYNGEERAKGNILERFSAQQFPDLHSELNLSSLELGDSALYFCASSVDPTGNTEAFFGQGTRLTVV.

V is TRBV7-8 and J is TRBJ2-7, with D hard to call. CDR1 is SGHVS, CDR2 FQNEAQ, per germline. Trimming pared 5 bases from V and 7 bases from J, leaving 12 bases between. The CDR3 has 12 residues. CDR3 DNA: TGTGCCAGCAGCCCGGTCCTGGGGGAGCAGTACTTC. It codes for CASSPVLGEQYF.

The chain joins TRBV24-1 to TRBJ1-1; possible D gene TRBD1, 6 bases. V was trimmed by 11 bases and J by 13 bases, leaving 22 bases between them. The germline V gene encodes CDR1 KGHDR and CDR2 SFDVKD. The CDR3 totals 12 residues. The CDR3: CAIGRDTREVFF. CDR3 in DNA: TGTGCCATCGGCCGGGACACTCGTGAGGTTTTCTTT.

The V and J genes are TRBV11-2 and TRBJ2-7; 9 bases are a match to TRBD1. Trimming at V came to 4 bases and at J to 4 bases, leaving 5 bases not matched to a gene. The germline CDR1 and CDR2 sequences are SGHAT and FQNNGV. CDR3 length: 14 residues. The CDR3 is CASSYGQGLYEQYF. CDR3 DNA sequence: TGTGCCAGCAGCTACGGACAGGGGTTATACGAGCAGTACTTC.

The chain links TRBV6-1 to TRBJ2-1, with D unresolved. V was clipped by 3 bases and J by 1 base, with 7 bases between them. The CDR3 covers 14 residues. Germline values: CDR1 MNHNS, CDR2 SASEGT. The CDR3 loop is CASSEGSSYNEQFF. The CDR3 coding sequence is TGTGCCAGCAGTGAGGGCTCTTCCTACAATGAGCAGTTCTTC.

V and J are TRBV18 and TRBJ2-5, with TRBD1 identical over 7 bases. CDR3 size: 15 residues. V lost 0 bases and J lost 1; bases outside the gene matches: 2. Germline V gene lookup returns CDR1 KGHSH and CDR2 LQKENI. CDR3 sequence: CASSPPGQSQETQYF. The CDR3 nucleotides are TGTGCCAGCTCACCACCGGGACAGAGCCAAGAGACCCAGTACTTC.

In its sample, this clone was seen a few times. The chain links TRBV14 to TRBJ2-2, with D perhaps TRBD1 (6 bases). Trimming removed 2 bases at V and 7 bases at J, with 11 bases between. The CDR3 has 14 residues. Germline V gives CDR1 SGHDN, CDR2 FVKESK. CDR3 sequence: CASSQITGIGELFF. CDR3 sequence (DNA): TGTGCCAGCAGCCAAATTACAGGGATCGGGGAGCTGTTTTTT.

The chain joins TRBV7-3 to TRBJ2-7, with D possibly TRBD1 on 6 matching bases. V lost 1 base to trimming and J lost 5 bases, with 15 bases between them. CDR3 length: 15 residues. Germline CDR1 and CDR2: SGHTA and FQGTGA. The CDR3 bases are TGTGCCAGCAGCTTAATGTCTGGGGGCTGGAACGAGCAGTACTTC. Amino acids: CASSLMSGGWNEQYF.

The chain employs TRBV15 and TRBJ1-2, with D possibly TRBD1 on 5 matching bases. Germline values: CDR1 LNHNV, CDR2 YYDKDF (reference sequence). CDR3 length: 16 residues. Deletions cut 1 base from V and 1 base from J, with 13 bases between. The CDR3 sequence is CATSRGVGTLNYGYTF. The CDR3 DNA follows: TGTGCCACCAGCAGAGGTGTAGGGACGCTTAACTATGGCTACACCTTC.

CDR3 loop: CASSYSDLTDTQYF. CDR3 DNA: TGTGCCAGCAGTTACTCAGATCTCACAGATACGCAGTATTTT. This chain connects TRBV6-5 to TRBJ2-3, with D uncertain. Trimming took off 0 bases at V and 2 bases at J, with 6 bases between the two ends. The CDR3 runs 14 residues. The V gene's germline CDR1 is MNHEY and CDR2 SVGAGI.

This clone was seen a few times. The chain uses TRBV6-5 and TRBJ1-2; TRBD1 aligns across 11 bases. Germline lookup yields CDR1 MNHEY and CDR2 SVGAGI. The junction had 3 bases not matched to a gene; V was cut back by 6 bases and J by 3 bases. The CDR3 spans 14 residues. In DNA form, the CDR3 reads TGTGCCAGCAGCCGGGACAGGGGGGACTATGGCTACACCTTC. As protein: CASSRDRGDYGYTF.

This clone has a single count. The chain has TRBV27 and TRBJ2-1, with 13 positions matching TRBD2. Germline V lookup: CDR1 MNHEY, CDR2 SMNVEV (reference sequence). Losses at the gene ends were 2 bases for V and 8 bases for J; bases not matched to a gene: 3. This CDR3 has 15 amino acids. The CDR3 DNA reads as TGTGCCAGCAGTTTAAGGACTAGCGGGAGAGATGAGCAGTTCTTC. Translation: CASSLRTSGRDEQFF.

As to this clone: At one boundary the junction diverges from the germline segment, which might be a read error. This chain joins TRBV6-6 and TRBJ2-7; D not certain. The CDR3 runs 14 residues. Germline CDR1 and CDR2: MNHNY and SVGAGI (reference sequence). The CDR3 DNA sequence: TGTGCCAGCAGTTACGGCGAAGGGTCCTCCGAGCAGTACTTC. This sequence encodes CASSYGEGSSEQYF.

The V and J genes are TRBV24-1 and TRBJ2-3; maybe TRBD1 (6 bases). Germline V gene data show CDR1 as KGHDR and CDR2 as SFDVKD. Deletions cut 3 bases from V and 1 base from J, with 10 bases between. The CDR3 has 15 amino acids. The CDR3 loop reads CATSDTRGRTDTQYF. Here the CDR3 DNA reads TGTGCCACCAGTGATACCAGGGGTCGCACAGATACGCAGTATTTT.

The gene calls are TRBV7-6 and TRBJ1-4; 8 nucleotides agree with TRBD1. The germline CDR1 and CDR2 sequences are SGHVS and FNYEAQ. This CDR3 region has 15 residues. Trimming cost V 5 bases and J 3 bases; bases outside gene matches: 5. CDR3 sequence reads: CASSPQQGANEKLFF. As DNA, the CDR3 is TGTGCCAGCAGCCCTCAACAGGGGGCTAATGAAAAACTGTTTTTT.

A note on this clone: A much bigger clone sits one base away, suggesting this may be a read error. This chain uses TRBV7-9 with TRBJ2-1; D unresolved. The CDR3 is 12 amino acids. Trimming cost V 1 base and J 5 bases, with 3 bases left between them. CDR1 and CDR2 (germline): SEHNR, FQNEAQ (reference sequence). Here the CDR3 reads CASSLGDNEQFF. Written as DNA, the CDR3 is TGTGCCAGCAGCTTAGGGGACAATGAGCAGTTCTTC.

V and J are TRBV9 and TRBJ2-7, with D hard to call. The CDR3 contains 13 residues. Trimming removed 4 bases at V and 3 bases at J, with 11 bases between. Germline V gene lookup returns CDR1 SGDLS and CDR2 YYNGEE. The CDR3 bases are TGTGCCAGCAGCTCCCGGACGGGCTACGAGCAGTACTTC. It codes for CASSSRTGYEQYF.

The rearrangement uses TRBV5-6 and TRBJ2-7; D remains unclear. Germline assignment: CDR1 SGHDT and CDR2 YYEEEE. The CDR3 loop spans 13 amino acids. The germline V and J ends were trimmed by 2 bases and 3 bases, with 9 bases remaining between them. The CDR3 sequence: CASSLTQSYEQYF. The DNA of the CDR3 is TGTGCCAGCAGCTTAACGCAGAGCTACGAGCAGTACTTC.

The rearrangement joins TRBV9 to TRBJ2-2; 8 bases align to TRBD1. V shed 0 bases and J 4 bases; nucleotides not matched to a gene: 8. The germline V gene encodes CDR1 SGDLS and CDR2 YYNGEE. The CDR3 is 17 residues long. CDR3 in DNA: TGTGCCAGCAGCGTAGAGCCAGGGGGCCTTTTCACCGGGGAGCTGTTTTTT. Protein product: CASSVEPGGLFTGELFF.

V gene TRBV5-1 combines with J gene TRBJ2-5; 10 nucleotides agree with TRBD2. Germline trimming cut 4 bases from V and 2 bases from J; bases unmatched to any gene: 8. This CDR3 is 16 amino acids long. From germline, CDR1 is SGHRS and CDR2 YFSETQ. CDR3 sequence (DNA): TGCGCCAGCAGCCGCTGGGCTAGCGGGAGTCAAGAGACCCAGTACTTC. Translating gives CASSRWASGSQETQYF.

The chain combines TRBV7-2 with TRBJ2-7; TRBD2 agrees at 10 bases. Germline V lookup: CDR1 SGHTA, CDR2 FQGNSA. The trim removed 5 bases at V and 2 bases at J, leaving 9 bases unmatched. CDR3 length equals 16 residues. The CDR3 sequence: CASSLHTSGVPYEQYF. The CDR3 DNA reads TGTGCCAGCAGCCTCCATACTAGCGGGGTTCCCTACGAGCAGTACTTC. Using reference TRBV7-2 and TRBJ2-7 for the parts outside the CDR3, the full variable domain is GAGVSQSPSNKVTEKGKDVELRCDPISGHTALYWYRQSLGQGLEFLIYFQGNSAPDKSGLPSDRFSAERTGGSVSTLTIQRTQQEDSAVYLCASSLHTSGVPYEQYFGPGTRLTVT.

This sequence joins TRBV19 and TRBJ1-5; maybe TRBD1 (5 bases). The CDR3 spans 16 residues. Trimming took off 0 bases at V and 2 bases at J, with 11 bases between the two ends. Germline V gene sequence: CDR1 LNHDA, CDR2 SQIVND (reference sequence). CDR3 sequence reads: CASSIETTVGNQPQHF. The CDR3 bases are TGTGCCAGTAGTATAGAGACGACAGTCGGCAATCAGCCCCAGCATTTT.

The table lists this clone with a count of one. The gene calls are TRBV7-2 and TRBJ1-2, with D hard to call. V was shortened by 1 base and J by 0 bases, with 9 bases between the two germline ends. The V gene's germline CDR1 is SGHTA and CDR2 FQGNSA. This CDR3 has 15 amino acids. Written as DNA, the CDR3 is TGTGCCAGCAGCTTAGAGTACAGCTCTAACTATGGCTACACCTTC. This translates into CASSLEYSSNYGYTF. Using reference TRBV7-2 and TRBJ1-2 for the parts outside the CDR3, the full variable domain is GAGVSQSPSNKVTEKGKDVELRCDPISGHTALYWYRQSLGQGLEFLIYFQGNSAPDKSGLPSDRFSAERTGGSVSTLTIQRTQQEDSAVYLCASSLEYSSNYGYTFGSGTRLTVV.

CDR3 protein: CASSISTEAFF. CDR3 in DNA: TGTGCCAGCAGTATAAGCACTGAAGCTTTCTTT. The rearrangement joins TRBV12-3 or TRBV12-4 to TRBJ1-1; D is uncertain. The CDR3 spans 11 residues. V lost 5 bases and J 4 bases, leaving 5 bases between the germline ends.

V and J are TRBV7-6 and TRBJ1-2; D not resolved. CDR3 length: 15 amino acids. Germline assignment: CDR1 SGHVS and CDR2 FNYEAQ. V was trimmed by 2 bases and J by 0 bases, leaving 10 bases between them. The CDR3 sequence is CASSLIGWPNYGYTF. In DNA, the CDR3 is TGTGCCAGCAGCTTAATAGGCTGGCCTAACTATGGCTACACCTTC.